The TCR beta chain under discussion was sequenced for a study of shared clonotypes between healthy human individuals. The study separated CD4+ cells into CD45RA+ naive and CD45RA-negative memory subsets. An even split of each subset's genomic DNA across several immunoSEQ plates was performed. An approximately 200 ng quantity of DNA, tens of thousands of T cell genomes, went into the sorted-subset replicate PCRs. Method: immunoSEQ multiplex PCR; TCRdb's copy keeps in-frame clones and lacks some. The repertoire holds some 2,500,000 clones, with 80% to 95% as singletons. CDR1 and CDR2 (germline): MDHEN, SYDVKM. This CDR3 has 13 residues. Trimming removed 8 bases from V and 4 bases from J, with 14 bases in between.

The sample was naive CD4+ T cells from PBMCs. Indicated subset: CD45RA+ positively selected. V usage is TRBV28 and J usage is TRBJ1-2, with TRBD1 as a possible D gene (6 bases). The TCR originated in a man aged 18-30 years in good health. Some clones in this sample may be carry-over from other donors' samples. The CDR3 spells CASGRGARYGYTF. The CDR3 DNA follows: TGTGCCAGCGGGCGGGGGGCGCGCTATGGCTACACCTTC.